Listed below are T cell receptor beta chains from one sample, sequenced in a study of blood T cell repertoires in COVID-19. Generated by immunoSEQ multiplex PCR, the TCRdb table keeps only in-frame clones and is missing some. The sample lists about 250,000 clones; 86% were seen once. The sample taken for sequencing was peripheral blood. All receptors derive from a woman in her sixties who had recovered from COVID-19. Both conserved end residues are part of each CDR3. D genes are given only for firm matches. Clone size is given for some rows only: seen once, a few or many times, or a class if the clone is expanded.

>.|TRBJ1-1|TRBD1|TRBV18
CASSPSGGTEAFF
TGTGCCAGCTCACCCTCAGGGGGCACTGAAGCTTTCTTT
>.|TRBJ1-2|.|TRBV2
CASLAVYGYTF
TGTGCCAGCTTGGCAGTCTATGGCTACACCTTC
>.|TRBJ1-2|.|TRBV2
CASRSSSNYGYTF
TGTGCCAGCAGATCTAGCTCTAACTATGGCTACACCTTC
>.|TRBJ2-7|TRBD1|TRBV5-1
CASSLTGGGGEQYF
TGCGCCAGCAGCCTGACAGGGGGCGGAGGCGAGCAGTACTTC
>.|TRBJ2-7|.|TRBV5-8
CASSLRGPYEQYF
TGTGCCAGCAGTCTTCGCGGCCCCTACGAGCAGTACTTC
>.|TRBJ2-1|.|TRBV11-2
CASSLVSGKQFF
TGTGCCAGCAGCCTCGTTTCAGGGAAGCAGTTCTTC
>few|TRBJ1-1|TRBD1|TRBV4-1
CASSQRPTRGPTEAFF
TGCGCCAGCAGCCAGCGCCCGACCAGGGGGCCTACTGAAGCTTTCTTT
>.|TRBJ2-3|TRBD2|TRBV3-1/TRBV3-2
CASSLRLAGGPDTQYF
TGTGCCAGCAGCCTCCGACTAGCGGGGGGGCCTGATACGCAGTATTTT
>.|TRBJ1-2|.|TRBV19
CASTPAGVSYYGYTF
TGTGCCAGTACCCCAGCGGGAGTCAGTTACTATGGCTACACCTTC
>.|TRBJ2-1|.|TRBV6-2/TRBV6-3
CASSPKGMRLVSNEQFF
TGTGCCAGCAGCCCCAAGGGGATGAGACTAGTTTCCAATGAGCAGTTCTTC
>.|TRBJ1-2|.|TRBV7-3
CASSRQGSDYGYTF
TGTGCCAGCAGCCGTCAGGGGAGTGACTATGGCTACACCTTC
>.|TRBJ1-2|.|TRBV29-1
CSVDLNQGDGYTF
TGCAGCGTAGATCTGAACCAGGGTGATGGCTACACCTTC
>.|TRBJ2-3|.|TRBV6-5
CASSFLGGRDTQYF
TGTGCCAGCAGTTTTTTGGGGGGGCGAGATACGCAGTATTTT
>.|TRBJ1-1|TRBD1|TRBV5-4
CASSLTDRRNTEAFF
TGTGCCAGCAGCTTGACGGACAGGAGGAACACTGAAGCTTTCTTT
>.|TRBJ1-1|.|TRBV6-5
CASSYMNTEAFF
TGTGCCAGCAGTTATATGAACACTGAAGCTTTCTTT
>.|TRBJ2-1|.|TRBV7-2
CASSQQRGGYNEQFF
TGTGCCAGCAGCCAGCAGAGGGGGGGGTACAATGAGCAGTTCTTC
>.|TRBJ2-3|TRBD1|TRBV5-6
CASSLLGQGQDTQYF
TGTGCCAGCAGCTTGCTGGGACAGGGCCAAGATACGCAGTATTTT
>few|TRBJ1-2|TRBD1|TRBV7-9
CASSTTGTGVISYGYTF
TGTGCCAGCAGCACTACCGGGACAGGGGTGATCAGCTATGGCTACACCTTC
>.|TRBJ1-2|.|TRBV1
CTSSQDLAGIEIDYGYTF
TGCACCAGCAGCCAAGATCTTGCAGGGATTGAAATTGACTATGGCTACACCTTC
>.|TRBJ2-7|TRBD1|TRBV9
CASSPRDRNYEQYF
TGTGCCAGCAGCCCCCGGGACAGGAACTACGAGCAGTACTTC
>once|TRBJ1-1|TRBD1|TRBV3-1/TRBV3-2
CASSQDLVGGREAFF
TGTGCCAGCAGCCAAGATTTAGTAGGGGGCCGTGAAGCTTTCTTT
>.|TRBJ1-3|.|TRBV5-1
CASSLFQASGNTIYF
TGCGCCAGCAGCTTATTTCAGGCGTCTGGAAACACCATATATTTT
>.|TRBJ1-1|TRBD1|TRBV10-3
CAISVGQENTEAFF
TGTGCCATCAGTGTGGGACAGGAGAACACTGAAGCTTTCTTT
>.|TRBJ1-4|TRBD1|TRBV28
CASRQGNEKLFF
TGTGCCAGCAGACAGGGGAATGAAAAACTGTTTTTT
>.|TRBJ1-1|.|TRBV7-3
CASSLTGENTEAFF
TGTGCCAGCAGCTTAACAGGGGAGAACACTGAAGCTTTCTTT
>.|TRBJ1-1|.|TRBV9
CASSVVVDTEAFF
TGTGCCAGCAGCGTAGTGGTAGACACTGAAGCTTTCTTT
>.|TRBJ1-2|.|TRBV3-1/TRBV3-2
CAGSLDSFYGYTF
TGTGCCGGCAGCCTGGACAGCTTCTATGGCTACACCTTC
>.|TRBJ2-7|.|TRBV5-1
CASSLVPSSYEQYF
TGCGCCAGCAGCTTGGTGCCGAGCTCCTACGAGCAGTACTTC
>.|TRBJ1-2|TRBD1|TRBV19
CASSRQGLSYGYTF
TGTGCCAGTAGTAGACAGGGCCTATCCTATGGCTACACCTTC
>once|TRBJ2-7|.|TRBV10-3
CAISEYRMREQYF
TGTGCCATCAGTGAATACCGCATGAGGGAGCAGTACTTC
>once|TRBJ2-2|.|TRBV9
CASSVEVTGELFF
TGTGCCAGCAGCGTTGAGGTGACCGGGGAGCTGTTTTTT
>.|TRBJ1-6|.|TRBV7-3
CASSSRGGDSPLHF
TGTGCCAGCAGCTCCCGGGGAGGTGATTCACCCCTCCACTTT
>.|TRBJ2-1|TRBD1|TRBV6-1
CASSEDRGSYNEQFF
TGTGCCAGCAGTGAGGACAGGGGCTCCTACAATGAGCAGTTCTTC
>.|TRBJ1-5|.|TRBV19
CASSIFDSTSNRYSNQPQHF
TGTGCCAGTAGTATATTCGACAGTACAAGTAACCGCTATAGCAATCAGCCCCAGCATTTT
>.|TRBJ2-7|.|TRBV7-9
CASTGAKEQYF
TGTGCCAGCACCGGGGCGAAGGAGCAGTACTTC
>.|TRBJ1-1|TRBD1|TRBV5-1
CASSLAGRGRTEAFF
TGCGCCAGCAGCTTGGCCGGAAGGGGGCGGACTGAAGCTTTCTTT
>.|TRBJ2-3|.|TRBV7-3
CASSFSGPRGVTQYF
TGTGCCAGCAGCTTCTCAGGCCCTCGGGGAGTTACGCAGTATTTT
>.|TRBJ2-3|TRBD1|TRBV28
CASRWGQSTDTQYF
TGTGCCAGCAGGTGGGGACAGTCTACAGATACGCAGTATTTT